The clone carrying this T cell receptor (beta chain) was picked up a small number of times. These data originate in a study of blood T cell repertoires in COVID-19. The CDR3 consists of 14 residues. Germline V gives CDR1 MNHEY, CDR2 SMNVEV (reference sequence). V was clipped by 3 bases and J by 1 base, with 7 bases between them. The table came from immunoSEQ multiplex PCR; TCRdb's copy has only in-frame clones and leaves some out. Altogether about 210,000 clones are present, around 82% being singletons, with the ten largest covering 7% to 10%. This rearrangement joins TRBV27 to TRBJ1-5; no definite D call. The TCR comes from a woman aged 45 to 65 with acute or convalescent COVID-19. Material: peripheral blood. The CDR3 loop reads CASSFRGSNQPQHF. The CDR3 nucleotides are TGTGCCAGCAGTTTCCGCGGGAGCAATCAGCCCCAGCATTTT.